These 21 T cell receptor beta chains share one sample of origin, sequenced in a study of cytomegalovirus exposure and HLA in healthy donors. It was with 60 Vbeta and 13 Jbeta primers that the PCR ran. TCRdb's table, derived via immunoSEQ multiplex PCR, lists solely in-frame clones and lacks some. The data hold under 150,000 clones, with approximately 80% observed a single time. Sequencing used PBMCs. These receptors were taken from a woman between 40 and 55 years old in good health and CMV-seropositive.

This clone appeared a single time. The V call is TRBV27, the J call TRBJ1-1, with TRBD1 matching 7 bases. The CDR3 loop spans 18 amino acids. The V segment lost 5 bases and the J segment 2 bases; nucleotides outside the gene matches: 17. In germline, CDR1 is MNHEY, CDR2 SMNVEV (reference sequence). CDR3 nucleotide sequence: TGTGCCAGCAGTCCCAAAGGGCCCGACAGGGTAGTTAACACTGAAGCTTTCTTT. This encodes CASSPKGPDRVVNTEAFF.

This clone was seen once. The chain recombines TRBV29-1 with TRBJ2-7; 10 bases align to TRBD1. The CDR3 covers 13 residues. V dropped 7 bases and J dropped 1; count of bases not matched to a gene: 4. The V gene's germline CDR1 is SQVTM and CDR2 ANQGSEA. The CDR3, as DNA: TGCAGCGCCCTGGACAGGGGGTCCTACGAGCAGTACTTC. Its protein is CSALDRGSYEQYF.

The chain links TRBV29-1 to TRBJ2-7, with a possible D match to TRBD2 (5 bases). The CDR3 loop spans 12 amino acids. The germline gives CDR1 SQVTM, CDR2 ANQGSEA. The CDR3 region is CSVAREGYEQYF. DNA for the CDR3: TGCAGTGTCGCTCGGGAAGGCTACGAGCAGTACTTC.

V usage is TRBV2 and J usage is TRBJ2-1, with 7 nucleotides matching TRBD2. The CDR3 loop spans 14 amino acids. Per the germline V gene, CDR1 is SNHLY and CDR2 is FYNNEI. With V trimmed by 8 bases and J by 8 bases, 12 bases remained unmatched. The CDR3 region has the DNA TGTGCCAGCGCCAGCACTGGGGGGGGTGATGAGCAGTTCTTC. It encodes CASASTGGGDEQFF.

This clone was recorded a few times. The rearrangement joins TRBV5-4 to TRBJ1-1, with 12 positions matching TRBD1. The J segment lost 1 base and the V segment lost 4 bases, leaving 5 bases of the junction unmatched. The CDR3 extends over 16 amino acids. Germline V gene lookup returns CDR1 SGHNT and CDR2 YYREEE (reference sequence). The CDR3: CASSRGQGARNTEAFF. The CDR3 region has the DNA TGTGCCAGCAGCAGGGGACAGGGGGCAAGGAACACTGAAGCTTTCTTT.

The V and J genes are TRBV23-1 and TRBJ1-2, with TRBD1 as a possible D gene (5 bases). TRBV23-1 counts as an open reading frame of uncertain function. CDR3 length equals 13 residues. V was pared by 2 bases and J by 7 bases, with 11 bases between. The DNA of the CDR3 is TGCGCCAGCAGTCAAGACAGTGCGGCTGGCTACACCTTC. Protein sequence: CASSQDSAAGYTF.

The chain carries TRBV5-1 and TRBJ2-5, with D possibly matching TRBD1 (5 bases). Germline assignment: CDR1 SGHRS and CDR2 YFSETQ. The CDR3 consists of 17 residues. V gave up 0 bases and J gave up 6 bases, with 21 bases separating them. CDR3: CASSLASSGAGMKTQYF. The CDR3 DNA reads TGCGCCAGCAGCTTGGCCTCTAGTGGGGCAGGGATGAAGACCCAGTACTTC.

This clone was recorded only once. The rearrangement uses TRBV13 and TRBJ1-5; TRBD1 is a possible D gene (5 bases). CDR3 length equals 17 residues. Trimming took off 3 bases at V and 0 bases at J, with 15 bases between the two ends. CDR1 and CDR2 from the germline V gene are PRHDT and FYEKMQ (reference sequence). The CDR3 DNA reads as TGTGCCAGCAGCTTTTGCCAGGGTCAACATAGCAATCAGCCCCAGCATTTT. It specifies CASSFCQGQHSNQPQHF.

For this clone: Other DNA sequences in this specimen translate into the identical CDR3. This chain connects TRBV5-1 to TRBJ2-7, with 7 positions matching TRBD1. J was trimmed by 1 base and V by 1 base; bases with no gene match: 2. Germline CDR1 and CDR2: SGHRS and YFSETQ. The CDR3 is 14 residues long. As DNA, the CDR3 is TGCGCCAGCAGCTTGCTGACAGGGTCCTACGAGCAGTACTTC. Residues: CASSLLTGSYEQYF.

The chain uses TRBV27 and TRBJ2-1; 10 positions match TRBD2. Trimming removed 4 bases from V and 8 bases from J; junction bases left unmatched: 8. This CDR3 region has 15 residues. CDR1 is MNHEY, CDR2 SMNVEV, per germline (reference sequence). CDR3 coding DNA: TGTGCCAGCAGTTCCCTAGCGGGAGAGATCTATGAGCAGTTCTTC. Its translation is CASSSLAGEIYEQFF.

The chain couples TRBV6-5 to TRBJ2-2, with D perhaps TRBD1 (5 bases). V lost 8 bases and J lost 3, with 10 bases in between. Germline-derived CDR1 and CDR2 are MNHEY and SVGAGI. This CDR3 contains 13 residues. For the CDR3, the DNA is TGTGCCAGCGTCAGGGATGACACCGGGGAGCTGTTTTTT. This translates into CASVRDDTGELFF.

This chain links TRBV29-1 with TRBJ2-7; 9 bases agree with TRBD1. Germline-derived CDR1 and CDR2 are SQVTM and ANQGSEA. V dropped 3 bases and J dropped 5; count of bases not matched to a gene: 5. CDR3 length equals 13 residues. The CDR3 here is CSVDGTGKDEQYF. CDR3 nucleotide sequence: TGCAGCGTTGACGGGACAGGGAAAGACGAGCAGTACTTC.

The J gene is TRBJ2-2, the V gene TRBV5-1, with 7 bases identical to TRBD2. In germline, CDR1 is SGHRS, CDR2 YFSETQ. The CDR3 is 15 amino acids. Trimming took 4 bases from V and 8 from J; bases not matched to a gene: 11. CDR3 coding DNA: TGCGCCAGCAGCCCAGGACTAGTGAGCACGGGGGAGCTGTTTTTT. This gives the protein CASSPGLVSTGELFF.

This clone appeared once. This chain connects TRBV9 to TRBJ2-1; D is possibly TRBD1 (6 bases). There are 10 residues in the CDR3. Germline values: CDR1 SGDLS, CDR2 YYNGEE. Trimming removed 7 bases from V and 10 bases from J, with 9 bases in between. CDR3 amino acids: CASGGPEQFF. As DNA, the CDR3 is TGTGCCAGCGGGGGCCCCGAGCAGTTCTTC.

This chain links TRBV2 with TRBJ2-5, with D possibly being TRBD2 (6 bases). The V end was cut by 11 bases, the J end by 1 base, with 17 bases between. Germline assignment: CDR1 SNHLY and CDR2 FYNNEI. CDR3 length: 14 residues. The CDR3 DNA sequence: TGTGCCGCGGGAAGGGAAGCGGCCCAAGAGACCCAGTACTTC. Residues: CAAGREAAQETQYF. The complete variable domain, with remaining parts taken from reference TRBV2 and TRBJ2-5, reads EPEVTQTPSHQVTQMGQEVILRCVPISNHLYFYWYRQILGQKVEFLVSFYNNEISEKSEIFDDQFSVERPDGSNFTLKIRSTKLEDSAMYFCAAGREAAQETQYFGPGTRLLVL.

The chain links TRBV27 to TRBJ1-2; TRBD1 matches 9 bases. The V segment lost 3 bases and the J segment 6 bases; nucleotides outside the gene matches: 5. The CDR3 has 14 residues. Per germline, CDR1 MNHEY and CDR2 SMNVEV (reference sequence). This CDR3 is CASSFRDRANGYTF. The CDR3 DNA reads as TGTGCCAGCAGTTTCCGGGACAGGGCCAATGGCTACACCTTC.

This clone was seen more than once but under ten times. The CDR3 here is CASSAKQGRSGNQPQHF. CDR3 bases: TGTGCCAGCAGCGCTAAACAGGGGCGGTCAGGCAATCAGCCCCAGCATTTT. The chain joins TRBV5-6 to TRBJ1-5; 7 nucleotides agree with TRBD1. The CDR3 contains 17 residues. From germline, CDR1 is SGHDT and CDR2 YYEEEE. Trimming removed 4 bases from V and 2 bases from J; junction bases left unmatched: 12.

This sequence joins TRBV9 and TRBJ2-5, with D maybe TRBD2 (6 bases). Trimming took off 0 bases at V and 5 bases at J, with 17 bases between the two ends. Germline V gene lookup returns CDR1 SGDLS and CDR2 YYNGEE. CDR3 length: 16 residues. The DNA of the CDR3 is TGTGCCAGCAGCGTAGTGGATTCCCCCGGAGGGGAGACCCAGTACTTC. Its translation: CASSVVDSPGGETQYF.

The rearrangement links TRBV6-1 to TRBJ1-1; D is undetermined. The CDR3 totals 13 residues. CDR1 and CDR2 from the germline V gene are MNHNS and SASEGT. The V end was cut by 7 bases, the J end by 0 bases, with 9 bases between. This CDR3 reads CASTGGVNTEAFF. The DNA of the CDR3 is TGTGCCAGCACTGGAGGTGTGAACACTGAAGCTTTCTTT.

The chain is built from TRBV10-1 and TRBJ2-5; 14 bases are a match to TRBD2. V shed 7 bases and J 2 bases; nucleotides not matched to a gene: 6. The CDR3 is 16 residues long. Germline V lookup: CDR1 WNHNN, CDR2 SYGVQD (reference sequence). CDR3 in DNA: TGCGCCAGCACTAATCGACTAGCGGGGGGGCAAGAGACCCAGTACTTC. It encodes CASTNRLAGGQETQYF.

The CDR3 is CASSVVGEGRSSYNEQFF. The CDR3 coding sequence is TGTGCCAGCAGCGTAGTGGGGGAGGGCCGGAGCTCCTACAATGAGCAGTTCTTC. V usage is TRBV9 and J usage is TRBJ2-1, with 7 nucleotides matching TRBD2. Germline lookup yields CDR1 SGDLS and CDR2 YYNGEE. This CDR3 has 18 residues. V trimming: 0 bases; J trimming: 0 bases; junction bases outside the gene matches: 9.